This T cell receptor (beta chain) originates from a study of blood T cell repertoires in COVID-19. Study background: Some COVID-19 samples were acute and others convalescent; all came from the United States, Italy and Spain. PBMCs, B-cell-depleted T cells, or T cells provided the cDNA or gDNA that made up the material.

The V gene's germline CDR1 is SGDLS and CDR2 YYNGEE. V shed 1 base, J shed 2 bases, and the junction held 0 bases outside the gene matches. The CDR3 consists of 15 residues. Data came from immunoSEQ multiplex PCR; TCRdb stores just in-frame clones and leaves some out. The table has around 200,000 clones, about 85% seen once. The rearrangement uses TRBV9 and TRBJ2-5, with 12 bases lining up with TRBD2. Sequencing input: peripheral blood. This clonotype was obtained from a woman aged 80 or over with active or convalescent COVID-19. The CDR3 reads CASSVTSGRQETQYF. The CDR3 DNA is TGTGCCAGCAGCGTAACTAGCGGGAGGCAAGAGACCCAGTACTTC.